The clone carrying this T cell receptor beta chain was seen only once. Its antigen is undetermined. This specimen belongs to a study of cytomegalovirus exposure and HLA in healthy donors. Points from the study as a whole: An analysis done earlier found most TCR beta V segments productive about 90% or about 30% of the time. Analyses of presence/absence relied on an assumption of roughly uniform sequencing depth across donors.

It was with 60 Vbeta and 13 Jbeta primers that the PCR ran. Method: immunoSEQ multiplex PCR; TCRdb's copy keeps in-frame clones and lacks some. The sample has about 140,000 clones; 60% to 80% are singletons. The CDR3 contains 13 residues. CDR1 and CDR2 from the germline V gene are SGHVS and FNYEAQ. Germline trimming cut 6 bases from V and 1 base from J; bases unmatched to any gene: 1. The clonotype comes from a woman between 50 and 59 years old in good health and CMV-seronegative. The V and J genes are TRBV7-6 and TRBJ2-3; the match to TRBD2 covers 7 bases. Sequences were obtained from PBMCs. The CDR3 bases are TGTGCCAGCAGGCTAGCGGGCACAGATACGCAGTATTTT. This encodes CASRLAGTDTQYF.